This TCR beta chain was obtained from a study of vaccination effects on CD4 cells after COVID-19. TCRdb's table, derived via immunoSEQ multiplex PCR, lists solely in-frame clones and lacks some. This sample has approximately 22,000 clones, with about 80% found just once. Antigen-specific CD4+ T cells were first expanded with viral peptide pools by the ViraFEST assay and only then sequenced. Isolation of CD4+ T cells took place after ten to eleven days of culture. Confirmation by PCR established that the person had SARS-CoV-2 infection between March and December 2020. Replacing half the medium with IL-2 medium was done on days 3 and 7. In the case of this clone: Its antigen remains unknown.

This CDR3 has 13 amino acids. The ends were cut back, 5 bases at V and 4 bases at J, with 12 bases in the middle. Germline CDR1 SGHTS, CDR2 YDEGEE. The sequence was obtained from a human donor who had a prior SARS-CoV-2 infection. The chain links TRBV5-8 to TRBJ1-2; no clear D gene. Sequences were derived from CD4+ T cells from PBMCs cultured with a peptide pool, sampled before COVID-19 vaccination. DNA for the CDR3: TGTGCCAGCAGTCACCGGGCATCCTATGGCTACACCTTC. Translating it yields CASSHRASYGYTF.